The text below deals with one T cell receptor (beta chain). Repertoires were generated with immunoSEQ multiplex PCR, while TCRdb's copy carries only in-frame clones and drops some. The profile shows tens of thousands of clones, roughly 89% of them singletons. The record originates from a study of T cell changes during pregnancy in multiple sclerosis. The trim removed 5 bases at V and 4 bases at J, leaving 4 bases unmatched. The CDR3 totals 14 residues. Per the germline V gene, CDR1 is SEHNR and CDR2 is FQNEAQ (reference sequence). This sequence was found in a female donor in good health, enrolled as a control in a pregnancy study. This specimen was peripheral blood, taken in the third trimester of pregnancy. This chain joins TRBV7-9 and TRBJ2-5; 10 positions agree with TRBD1. CDR3 protein: CASSPRQGAETQYF. The DNA of the CDR3 is TGTGCCAGCAGCCCACGACAGGGGGCAGAGACCCAGTACTTC.